The rows below give T cell receptor beta chains drawn from one sample of a study of cytomegalovirus exposure and HLA in healthy donors. Generated by immunoSEQ multiplex PCR, the TCRdb table keeps only in-frame clones and is missing some. The repertoire holds tens of thousands of clones, with over 85% as singletons. Sequencing was carried out using PBMCs. The receptors were gathered from a woman in her 30s in good health and CMV-seronegative. CDR3s include the opening cysteine and the closing phenylalanine or tryptophan. A D gene is named only where the DNA matches it firmly. Clone size is given for some rows only: seen once, a few or many times, or a class if the clone is expanded.

j_call d_call clone_size v_call cdr3_length cdr3_nt cdr3_aa
TRBJ2-7 TRBD1 NA TRBV10-2 13 TGCGCCAGCAGGGCAGGGACAGCCTACGAGCAGTACTTC CASRAGTAYEQYF
TRBJ2-7 TRBD2 NA TRBV5-1 16 TGCGCCAGCAGCCCCAGGACTAGCGGGAGTCACGACGAGCAGTACTTC CASSPRTSGSHDEQYF
TRBJ2-7 NA NA TRBV9 18 TGTGCCAGCAGCGTAGGACCCAGCGTCTCCCGGAGGGCCTACGAGCAGTACTTC CASSVGPSVSRRAYEQYF
TRBJ2-1 TRBD1 NA TRBV6-5 15 TGTGCCAGCAGTTACCGGGGACAGGGGGTCAATGAGCAGTTCTTC CASSYRGQGVNEQFF
TRBJ1-6 NA NA TRBV4-3 22 TGCGCCAGCAGCCAAGAATCGGCCAAAGACAGTGTGTTGTACTCCTATAATTCACCCCTCCACTTT CASSQESAKDSVLYSYNSPLHF
TRBJ1-2 NA few TRBV30 14 TGTGCCTGCCCTAAGCCCCCCGAAAACTATGGCTACACCTTC CACPKPPENYGYTF
TRBJ2-7 NA NA TRBV4-1 14 TGCGCCAGCAGCCAAGAGGGGGCCTCCTACGAGCAGTACTTC CASSQEGASYEQYF
TRBJ2-4 NA NA TRBV4-2 16 TGTGCCAGCAGCCAAGTGGGACAAGGGGGCAAAAACATTCAGTACTTC CASSQVGQGGKNIQYF
TRBJ2-7 NA once TRBV5-1 13 TGCGCCAGCAGCCCCGGACAGTTCTACGAGCAGTACTTC CASSPGQFYEQYF
TRBJ2-1 TRBD2 NA TRBV19 15 TGTGCCAGTACTTTAGCGGGAGGGGACTACAATGAGCAGTTCTTC CASTLAGGDYNEQFF
TRBJ2-5 TRBD2 once TRBV7-9 16 TGTGCCAGCAGCTTAGGGTCTAGCGGGAGAGCTGAGACCCAGTACTTC CASSLGSSGRAETQYF
TRBJ2-1 TRBD2 NA TRBV9 15 TGTGCCAGCAGCGGGGGACTAGCGGGAGTAGGTGAGCAGTTCTTC CASSGGLAGVGEQFF
TRBJ2-5 NA NA TRBV9 14 TGTGCCAGCAGCGTCCGGGGTGACGTAGAGACCCAGTACTTC CASSVRGDVETQYF
TRBJ1-3 NA NA TRBV18 16 TGTGCCAGCTCACCCGAACAGGGCCTCGCTGGAAACACCATATATTTT CASSPEQGLAGNTIYF
TRBJ2-1 TRBD1 NA TRBV7-9 16 TGTGCCAGCAGCCCCCTCGATCGGACAGGGGACAATGAGCAGTTCTTC CASSPLDRTGDNEQFF
TRBJ2-1 TRBD2 once TRBV9 16 TGTGCCAGCAGCGTTTCCGGACTAGCGGGAATAAATGAGCAGTTCTTC CASSVSGLAGINEQFF
TRBJ2-6 NA NA TRBV5-1 15 TGCGCCAGCAGCTTGGGGAGCTCTGGGGCCAACGTCCTGACTTTC CASSLGSSGANVLTF
TRBJ2-1 TRBD1 NA TRBV4-1 15 TGCGCCAGCACCCTTCAGGGGGACAGGGCGGGAGAGCAGTTCTTC CASTLQGDRAGEQFF
TRBJ1-2 NA NA TRBV28 13 TGTGCCAGCAGTTTAATTCCCTCTACGGGCTACACCTTC CASSLIPSTGYTF
TRBJ1-1 NA NA TRBV6-1 14 TGTGCCAGCAGTGTTACAGATACGAACACTGAAGCTTTCTTT CASSVTDTNTEAFF
TRBJ2-1 TRBD2 NA TRBV6-6 15 TGTGCCAGCAGATCCGGGACTAGCGGGATCGATGAGCAGTTCTTC CASRSGTSGIDEQFF
TRBJ1-2 TRBD1 NA TRBV15 16 TGTGCCACCAGCAGGGACAAGACAGGGGGATCGGTGGGCTACACCTTC CATSRDKTGGSVGYTF
TRBJ2-3 TRBD1 once TRBV16 15 TGTGCCAGCAGCGACCGGGACAGGTGGACAGATACGCAGTATTTT CASSDRDRWTDTQYF
TRBJ2-7 TRBD1 NA TRBV7-9 15 TGTGCCAGCAGCTTACTGACAGGGGAACGGTACGAGCAGTACTTC CASSLLTGERYEQYF
TRBJ2-3 TRBD2 NA TRBV27 17 TGTGCCAGCAGTTTATTGAGGTCTAGCGGGAGCACAGATACGCAGTATTTT CASSLLRSSGSTDTQYF
TRBJ2-1 NA NA TRBV5-4 14 TGTGCCAGCAGCCCGAAGAGCTCCTACAATGAGCAGTTCTTC CASSPKSSYNEQFF
TRBJ2-1 NA NA TRBV9 15 TGTGCCAGCAGCGTAGGGGGGGGCCACCCCCGTGAGCAGTTCTTC CASSVGGGHPREQFF
TRBJ2-5 NA NA TRBV11-2 15 TGTGCCAGCAGCTTAGCCCACAGGGTCCAAGAGACCCAGTACTTC CASSLAHRVQETQYF
TRBJ2-3 TRBD2 NA TRBV27 18 TGTGCCAGCAGTTTTCGACTAGCGGGAGGGCGGTCCTCAGATACGCAGTATTTT CASSFRLAGGRSSDTQYF
TRBJ2-7 NA NA TRBV9 14 TGTGCCAGCAGCGTGGACTCAGCCTCCTACGAGCAGTACTTC CASSVDSASYEQYF
TRBJ2-3 NA NA TRBV4-3 16 TGCGCCAGCAGCCAAGATGGGCGGGGTATGACAGATACGCAGTATTTT CASSQDGRGMTDTQYF
TRBJ1-2 NA NA TRBV7-7 14 TGTGCCAGCAGCTTGCCCGGGGGAACCTATGGCTACACCTTC CASSLPGGTYGYTF
TRBJ1-2 NA NA TRBV5-1 14 TGCGCCAGCAGCTTAAGACAGGATAACTATGGCTACACCTTC CASSLRQDNYGYTF
TRBJ2-1 TRBD1 NA TRBV5-1 16 TGCGCCAGCAGCCAAGACAGGGGAGCCTCCTACAATGAGCAGTTCTTC CASSQDRGASYNEQFF
TRBJ1-6 NA NA TRBV9 15 TGTGCCAGCAGCGCTAAACTCACGGGAACATCACCCCTCCACTTT CASSAKLTGTSPLHF
TRBJ2-1 NA NA TRBV7-7 13 TGTGCTAGCAGCGAATTACAGGGTACTGAGCAGTTCTTC CASSELQGTEQFF
TRBJ2-5 TRBD1 NA TRBV28 17 TGTGCCAGCAGTTATCCGGGACAGGGTGTAGTGCGAGAGACCCAGTACTTC CASSYPGQGVVRETQYF
TRBJ2-1 NA NA TRBV2 13 TGTGCCAGCAGATACAGGGTTTTGAATGAGCAGTTCTTC CASRYRVLNEQFF
TRBJ1-1 TRBD1 NA TRBV18 13 TGTGCCAGCTCACCTCCGGGACAGGGTGAAGCTTTCTTT CASSPPGQGEAFF
TRBJ2-1 TRBD2 NA TRBV4-1 18 TGCGCCAGCAGTCAAGGACTAGCGGGGGCGAGCTCCTACAATGAGCAGTTCTTC CASSQGLAGASSYNEQFF
TRBJ2-1 NA NA TRBV9 15 TGTGCCAGCAGCGTCTTGGGGTTTCAGGGGAATGAGCAGTTCTTC CASSVLGFQGNEQFF
TRBJ2-3 NA NA TRBV29-1 13 TGCAGCGTTGGCTTACTAGTAGGAGATACGCAGTATTTT CSVGLLVGDTQYF
TRBJ2-3 TRBD2 NA TRBV7-8 16 TGTGCCAGCAGCTTATCCGCTAGCGGGAGAACAGATACGCAGTATTTT CASSLSASGRTDTQYF
TRBJ1-3 NA NA TRBV2 15 TGTGCCAGCAGTGATTCGGGAAACTCTGGAAACACCATATATTTT CASSDSGNSGNTIYF
TRBJ2-6 NA NA TRBV7-4 18 TGTGCCAGCAGCGGGAAGACAGGCGCTTACTCTGGGGCCAACGTCCTGACTTTC CASSGKTGAYSGANVLTF
TRBJ1-1 TRBD1 NA TRBV7-9 13 TGTGCCAGCAGACCCGACAGGGCAAATGAAGCTTTCTTT CASRPDRANEAFF
TRBJ2-1 TRBD2 NA TRBV19 16 TGTGCCAGTGCTAAACGACTAGCGGGTTTGGGCTATGAGCAGTTCTTC CASAKRLAGLGYEQFF
TRBJ1-5 TRBD1 NA TRBV18 14 TGTGCCAGCTCACCTGACAGGGTAAATCAGCCCCAGCATTTT CASSPDRVNQPQHF
TRBJ2-5 TRBD1 NA TRBV6-1 14 TGTGCCAGCAGTGGACAGGGGGTAGGGGAGACCCAGTACTTC CASSGQGVGETQYF
TRBJ1-4 NA NA TRBV18 11 TGTGCCAGCTCTCGAGGGGAAAAACTGTTTTTT CASSRGEKLFF
TRBJ2-7 NA NA TRBV28 14 TGTGCCAGCACTCCCGGGACAAGGATCTACGAGCAGTACTTC CASTPGTRIYEQYF
TRBJ1-2 NA once TRBV18 12 TGTGCCAGCTCACCCCTTATTTATGGCTACACCTTC CASSPLIYGYTF
TRBJ2-6 NA NA TRBV7-3 16 TGTGCCAGCAGCTTAGTTACGGGTCCTGGGGCCAACGTCCTGACTTTC CASSLVTGPGANVLTF